This T cell receptor beta chain originates from a study of blood T cells in healthy people across ages (dated by TCRdb to the mid-2010s). For the wider study: Template switching captured roughly one uniquely barcoded TCR beta cDNA molecule per two T cells in model experiments. Using deep sequencing normalized with unique cDNA molecular identifiers, the study measured how TCR beta repertoire diversity changes with age. Donors were grouped into four age groups: young (average about 15 years), middle-aged (over 35), aged (about 59) and long-lived (about 89). Using the same blood draw, the study looked at two additional independent replicas of 1 million unique cDNA reads for two donors, one aged 18 to 30 and the other aged 80 or older. Results and caveats for the whole study, not just this receptor: Compared with the aged group, the long-lived group had more naive CD4+ T cells, fewer expanded clones and increased TCR diversity, suggesting age selection. A strong correlation was found between observed TCR beta diversity and the percentage of naive T cells measured by flow cytometry. Estimates of total diversity from one million sequenced T cells were regarded as lower bounds and underestimates. Since profiling was done on bulk unsorted PBMCs, naive and antigen-experienced compartments could not be conclusively compared. Observed TCR beta diversity per million T cells fell roughly linearly with age, and a significant reduction was already apparent by age approximately 41. The CMV infection status of donors was not known, potentially confounding age-related changes in expanded clonotypes.

Remarks on this clonotype: Its antigen remains unidentified. The input lacks base qualities; no much larger clone sits a single base away.

Libraries were constructed by 5' RACE. The data were produced on an Illumina HiSeq 2500. A second roughly 6 to 12 cycle PCR used a sample-barcoded 5' primer and a J-beta primer mix. A unique molecular identifier was introduced onto each TCR beta cDNA molecule by a template-switch 5' adaptor carrying 12 random nucleotides. Each sample yielded at least 3 million CDR3-containing paired-end reads. All of the RNA was converted into first-strand cDNA using the Mint cDNA synthesis kit, with a TRBC-specific oligonucleotide serving as the primer. Following uracil-DNA glycosylase treatment, a first 18-cycle PCR with universal primers M1SS and BC2_uni_R was performed on all cDNA. The authors processed their data as follows. For normalization, 1 million high-quality reads, each with a distinct molecular identifier, were randomly selected from each sample. Reads with shared molecular identifiers were discarded instead of being binned into consensus sequences. MiTCR, run with a Q25 quality threshold and the strictest error-elimination algorithm, handled CDR3 identification, clonotype clustering and error correction. A nonparametric unseen species model with Euler transformation was used to estimate lower-bound total TCR beta diversity. TCRdb applied fastp at Q25 and MiXCR to the public reads, then kept only in-frame beta chains. Each record represents a unique CDR3 protein, reported with the most common genes and DNA among its rows. Clone size and V and J calls follow TCRdb, not the original study. The sample table holds fewer than 600,000 distinct CDR3 sequences, of which roughly a quarter were seen once. The ten biggest clones cover over 3.5% of the sample.

Donors were under 40 systemically healthy Caucasian individuals from Russia aged roughly 6 to 100 years. About 9.8 milliliters of peripheral blood were drawn from each donor into EDTA-treated Vacutainer tubes. Ficoll-Paque density-gradient centrifugation was used to isolate PBMCs, with at least 6.5 million per sample. Trizol reagent was used to extract total RNA from the PBMCs, yielding at least 5 micrograms per sample. For every donor, flow cytometry on a PBMC aliquot measured the percentage of naive CD45RAhigh/CD27high T cells. In the germline V gene, CDR1 corresponds to SNHLY and CDR2 to FYNNEI. Taken from cysteine to phenylalanine, the CDR3 has 14 residues. Solely the CDR3 DNA is kept, with 42 bases framed from the first base. V lost 2 bases and J lost 3 bases; the stretch between them is 9 bases long. These data are also associated with another study on T cells of mothers and their children. The second publication reports: Nine systemically healthy Caucasian individuals served as donors, namely three mothers together with their six children. cDNA synthesis consumed the entire amount of extracted RNA, loaded at approximately 1.6 ug RNA in each 15 ul reaction. Sample barcodes and 2-4 random nucleotides were added via the M1S primer in the second PCR. Each mother yielded over 8 million TCR beta CDR3 reads and each child some 3 million reads. TCR recombination output is similarly shaped by thymic selection in related and unrelated pairs, with a minor effect exerted by inherited differences. Normalized repertoire overlap was always slightly but never significantly higher in related than unrelated mother-child pairs. No persistent microchimeric T cell clones were detected, at a sensitivity of 90 to 100 clones per million clonotypes. In the study, deep NGS was used to compare the TCR beta repertoires of mothers and children, and features distinguishing related mother-child pairs from unrelated individuals were sought. On average, the children were about 10 +/- 4 years old, while the mothers were about 38 +/- 4 years old. Libraries were sequenced on Illumina HiSeq 2000 with 100+100 nt paired-end reads after adapter ligation with NEBNext reagents. To avoid cross-contamination, the mother libraries and the child libraries were prepared a month apart and sequenced in separate runs. Between roughly 500,000 and 2,300,000 distinct TCR beta clonotypes were identified per donor. Naive TCR beta clonotypes were estimated from low-frequency clonotypes matched to each donor's FACS-determined naive share, without sorting.

This chain is built from TRBV2 and TRBJ2-3; the D gene lacks a confident call. Sequences were obtained from blood. The sequence came from a boy aged 2 to 9 in good health. The nucleotide sequence is TGTGCCAGCAGTGAACCAGCAATAACAGATACGCAGTATTTT. Protein translation: CASSEPAITDTQYF.